This record covers a single T cell receptor beta chain. Antigen specificity is unknown. This CDR3 spans 15 amino acids. The J segment lost 5 bases and the V segment lost 3 bases, leaving 9 bases of the junction unmatched. Germline V lookup: CDR1 KGHSH, CDR2 LQKENI. The study ran its PCR with 60 Vbeta and 13 Jbeta primers. Here immunoSEQ multiplex PCR was the method, and the copy in TCRdb shows in-frame clones only, minus some. The sample totals about 130,000 clones; its top ten clones hold about 1.5%. These data belong to a study of cytomegalovirus exposure and HLA in healthy donors. Findings of the study overall: In a later analysis, at a false discovery rate of 0.05, approximately 16,000 TCR beta sequences matched HLA alleles.

The sample was PBMCs. The chain has TRBV18 and TRBJ2-7; 8 positions agree with TRBD1. The TCR sequence derives from a woman aged 40 to 50 in good health and CMV-seropositive. CDR3 nucleotide sequence: TGTGCCAGCTCACCGGGCCAGGGGGCGCTCCACGAGCAGTACTTC. Protein sequence: CASSPGQGALHEQYF. Looking up the rest from reference TRBV18 and TRBJ2-7 gives the full variable domain: NAGVMQNPRHLVRRRGQEARLRCSPMKGHSHVYWYRQLPEEGLKFMVYLQKENIIDESGMPKERFSAEFPKEGPSILRIQQVVRGDSAAYFCASSPGQGALHEQYFGPGTRLTVT.